The rows below give T cell receptor beta chains drawn from one sample of a study of early T cells in non-severe SARS-CoV-2 infection. TCRdb passed the 5' RACE reads through MiXCR, listing each CDR3 protein once. The data show tens of thousands of distinct CDR3 sequences, roughly 13% seen once. Sequenced material: whole blood. Source of these receptors: an adult who was a healthcare worker with PCR-confirmed SARS-CoV-2 infection or an uninfected control (not recorded which). CDR3s include the opening cysteine and the closing phenylalanine or tryptophan. A D gene is named only where the DNA matches it firmly. Where a row states a size, it is once, few, many or the class of an expanded clone; other rows omit it.

D: NA
J: TRBJ2-2
size: few
V: TRBV27
CDR3: CASSPGTLFGAGELFF
DNA: TGTGCCAGCAGTCCAGGGACCCTCTTCGGGGCCGGGGAGCTGTTTTTT

D: NA
J: TRBJ2-7
size: many
V: TRBV7-9
CDR3: CASSLGPEQYF
DNA: TGTGCCAGCAGCTTAGGTCCCGAGCAGTACTTC

D: NA
J: TRBJ1-5
size: many
V: TRBV2
CDR3: CASSDDGGGNQPQHF
DNA: TGTGCCAGCAGTGACGATGGGGGTGGCAATCAGCCCCAGCATTTT

D: TRBD2
J: TRBJ2-5
size: NA
V: TRBV28
CDR3: CASIGGGASQETQYF
DNA: TGTGCCAGCATCGGCGGGGGGGCGTCACAAGAGACCCAGTACTTC

D: TRBD2
J: TRBJ2-4
size: many
V: TRBV6-1
CDR3: CASSEEVAGAGGIQYF
DNA: TGTGCCAGCAGTGAAGAGGTAGCGGGGGCTGGCGGCATTCAGTACTTC

D: NA
J: TRBJ2-5
size: many
V: TRBV12-3/TRBV12-4
CDR3: CASSPRPGIQETQYF
DNA: TGTGCCAGCAGTCCCAGACCGGGTATTCAAGAGACCCAGTACTTC

D: NA
J: TRBJ2-2
size: few
V: TRBV10-3
CDR3: CAISALGTGELFF
DNA: TGTGCCATCAGTGCGCTGGGGACCGGGGAGCTGTTTTTT

D: NA
J: TRBJ1-4
size: few
V: TRBV7-6
CDR3: CASSLQGGEEKLFF
DNA: TGTGCCAGCAGCTTACAGGGAGGCGAGGAAAAACTGTTTTTT

D: NA
J: TRBJ1-2
size: few
V: TRBV6-1
CDR3: CASSEWEGHNYGYTF
DNA: TGTGCCAGCAGTGAATGGGAAGGCCATAACTATGGCTACACCTTC

D: NA
J: TRBJ2-7
size: many
V: TRBV10-3
CDR3: CAISEKGGTGYEQYF
DNA: TGTGCCATCAGTGAGAAGGGGGGGACAGGCTACGAGCAGTACTTC

D: NA
J: TRBJ1-5
size: many
V: TRBV6-6
CDR3: CASSPSGSNQPQHF
DNA: TGTGCCAGCAGCCCCAGTGGTAGCAATCAGCCCCAGCATTTT

D: NA
J: TRBJ2-1
size: few
V: TRBV7-9
CDR3: CASSPGASYNEQFF
DNA: TGTGCCAGCAGCCCAGGGGCTTCCTACAATGAGCAGTTCTTC

D: TRBD1
J: TRBJ1-6
size: few
V: TRBV6-6
CDR3: CASTNKIQGSIAGGRFLHF
DNA: TGTGCCAGCACCAACAAGATACAGGGGTCGATCGCGGGGGGAAGGTTTCTCCACTTT

D: NA
J: TRBJ1-3
size: few
V: TRBV5-1
CDR3: CASSLDSFGNTIYF
DNA: TGCGCCAGCAGCTTGGATAGTTTTGGAAACACCATATATTTT

D: TRBD1
J: TRBJ1-6
size: few
V: TRBV20-1
CDR3: CSAGPTGGDSPLHF
DNA: TGCAGTGCTGGACCGACAGGGGGGGATTCACCCCTCCACTTT

D: TRBD1
J: TRBJ2-7
size: many
V: TRBV5-1
CDR3: CASSRDRGVYEQYF
DNA: TGCGCCAGCAGCCGGGACAGGGGAGTCTACGAGCAGTACTTC

D: NA
J: TRBJ2-1
size: few
V: TRBV10-3
CDR3: CAISEFAPGDNEQFF
DNA: TGTGCCATCAGTGAGTTTGCCCCCGGGGACAATGAGCAGTTCTTC

D: NA
J: TRBJ1-3
size: few
V: TRBV7-9
CDR3: CASSRDISFSGNTIYF
DNA: TGTGCCAGCAGCCGAGACATATCGTTCTCTGGAAACACCATATATTTT

D: NA
J: TRBJ1-2
size: many
V: TRBV11-2
CDR3: CASSLVGGGFDGYTF
DNA: TGTGCCAGCAGCTTAGTAGGTGGGGGCTTCGATGGCTACACCTTC

D: TRBD1
J: TRBJ2-1
size: NA
V: TRBV27
CDR3: CASRTQGAPVNEQFF
DNA: TGTGCCAGCAGGACTCAGGGGGCGCCGGTTAATGAGCAGTTCTTC

D: NA
J: TRBJ1-2
size: few
V: TRBV9
CDR3: CASNDLNYGYTF
DNA: TGTGCCAGCAATGACCTTAACTATGGCTACACCTTC

D: TRBD2
J: TRBJ2-5
size: once
V: TRBV28
CDR3: CASSFGGLVSETQYF
DNA: TGTGCCAGCAGTTTCGGGGGACTAGTGAGCGAGACCCAGTACTTC

D: TRBD1
J: TRBJ2-2
size: NA
V: TRBV30
CDR3: CAWSKLFSTGKAGELFF
DNA: TGTGCCTGGTCAAAGTTGTTCTCGACAGGGAAGGCAGGGGAGCTGTTTTTT

D: TRBD1
J: TRBJ1-6
size: once
V: TRBV12-3/TRBV12-4
CDR3: CASSRTGANSPLHF
DNA: TGTGCCAGCAGTCGGACAGGGGCTAATTCACCCCTCCACTTT

D: TRBD2
J: TRBJ2-3
size: NA
V: TRBV7-2
CDR3: CASSLLAGADTQYF
DNA: TGTGCCAGCAGCTTACTAGCGGGGGCAGATACGCAGTATTTT

D: TRBD2
J: TRBJ2-1
size: few
V: TRBV30
CDR3: CAWRTSGAVEQFF
DNA: TGTGCCTGGAGGACTAGCGGGGCGGTTGAGCAGTTCTTC

D: TRBD1
J: TRBJ1-1
size: many
V: TRBV5-6
CDR3: CASSLTAGTALNTEAFF
DNA: TGTGCCAGCAGCTTGACTGCCGGGACAGCTTTGAACACTGAAGCTTTCTTT

D: NA
J: TRBJ2-2
size: few
V: TRBV13
CDR3: CASSLGLGDSSDPGELFF
DNA: TGTGCCAGCAGCTTAGGCCTGGGTGACTCCTCCGATCCCGGGGAGCTGTTTTTT

D: NA
J: TRBJ2-7
size: many
V: TRBV4-1
CDR3: CASSQSVSGAYEQYF
DNA: TGCGCCAGCAGCCAGTCCGTATCCGGGGCCTACGAGCAGTACTTC

D: TRBD2
J: TRBJ2-7
size: few
V: TRBV10-3
CDR3: CAISDSGGPSYEQYF
DNA: TGTGCCATCAGTGACAGCGGGGGGCCTAGCTACGAGCAGTACTTC

D: NA
J: TRBJ2-5
size: NA
V: TRBV19
CDR3: CASSITAFQETQYF
DNA: TGTGCCAGTAGTATAACAGCGTTCCAAGAGACCCAGTACTTC

D: NA
J: TRBJ2-1
size: NA
V: TRBV5-1
CDR3: CASSVANEQFF
DNA: TGCGCCAGCAGCGTGGCAAATGAGCAGTTCTTC

D: NA
J: TRBJ1-2
size: few
V: TRBV5-1
CDR3: CASSPRVGLFGYTF
DNA: TGCGCCAGCAGCCCCAGGGTGGGCCTATTTGGCTACACCTTC

D: NA
J: TRBJ1-2
size: few
V: TRBV19
CDR3: CASSIQQGFNYGYTF
DNA: TGTGCCAGTAGTATACAACAGGGTTTTAACTATGGCTACACCTTC

D: TRBD2
J: TRBJ2-3
size: many
V: TRBV7-2
CDR3: CASSPRLAGTADTQYF
DNA: TGTGCCAGCAGCCCCCGACTAGCGGGGACCGCAGATACGCAGTATTTT

D: TRBD1
J: TRBJ1-1
size: NA
V: TRBV5-1
CDR3: CASSLGSGGFEAFF
DNA: TGCGCCAGCAGCTTGGGGTCAGGGGGCTTTGAAGCTTTCTTT

D: NA
J: TRBJ2-7
size: many
V: TRBV9
CDR3: CASSVADAITYEQYF
DNA: TGTGCCAGCAGCGTAGCGGACGCGATAACCTACGAGCAGTACTTC

D: TRBD2
J: TRBJ2-1
size: NA
V: TRBV10-1
CDR3: CASSPTTSGVYNEQFF
DNA: TGCGCCAGCAGTCCTACCACTAGCGGGGTTTACAATGAGCAGTTCTTC

D: NA
J: TRBJ1-1
size: many
V: TRBV28
CDR3: CASTASYTEAFF
DNA: TGTGCCAGTACTGCTTCCTACACTGAAGCTTTCTTT

D: NA
J: TRBJ1-5
size: many
V: TRBV7-9
CDR3: CASSLDEQPQHF
DNA: TGTGCCAGCAGCTTAGATGAGCAGCCCCAGCATTTT

D: NA
J: TRBJ1-2
size: many
V: TRBV7-8
CDR3: CASSQEGGYGYTF
DNA: TGTGCCAGCAGCCAAGAAGGGGGCTATGGCTACACCTTC

D: NA
J: TRBJ1-1
size: NA
V: TRBV29-1
CDR3: CSAFSRWGTEAFF
DNA: TGCAGCGCTTTTTCCAGGTGGGGTACTGAAGCTTTCTTT

D: TRBD1
J: TRBJ2-7
size: many
V: TRBV11-2
CDR3: CASSPGQGGYEQYF
DNA: TGTGCCAGCAGCCCCGGACAGGGCGGCTACGAGCAGTACTTC

D: NA
J: TRBJ1-1
size: NA
V: TRBV20-1
CDR3: CSARSGAGNTEAFF
DNA: TGCAGTGCTAGATCCGGGGCGGGGAACACTGAAGCTTTCTTT

D: NA
J: TRBJ2-2
size: many
V: TRBV29-1
CDR3: CSVVQVGAGELFF
DNA: TGCAGCGTTGTTCAGGTTGGGGCCGGGGAGCTGTTTTTT

D: NA
J: TRBJ1-2
size: NA
V: TRBV4-3
CDR3: CASSQDGGEFGGYTF
DNA: TGCGCCAGCAGCCAAGATGGCGGGGAGTTCGGCGGCTACACCTTC

D: TRBD2
J: TRBJ2-3
size: NA
V: TRBV20-1
CDR3: CSARAPVSGGAGGDTQYF
DNA: TGCAGTGCTAGAGCCCCCGTGAGCGGGGGGGCCGGGGGAGATACGCAGTATTTT

D: NA
J: TRBJ1-3
size: NA
V: TRBV12-3/TRBV12-4
CDR3: CAGSRGTGNTIYF
DNA: TGTGCCGGTAGTCGGGGAACGGGAAACACCATATATTTT

D: TRBD2
J: TRBJ2-5
size: NA
V: TRBV29-1
CDR3: CSVVGGAVETQYF
DNA: TGCAGCGTTGTCGGGGGGGCGGTGGAGACCCAGTACTTC

D: TRBD2
J: TRBJ2-3
size: many
V: TRBV20-1
CDR3: CSARKRGTTDTQYF
DNA: TGCAGTGCTAGAAAGCGGGGGACCACAGATACGCAGTATTTT

D: TRBD1
J: TRBJ1-1
size: NA
V: TRBV25-1
CDR3: CASRPQGMNTEAFF
DNA: TGTGCCAGCAGGCCACAGGGGATGAACACTGAAGCTTTCTTT

D: TRBD1
J: TRBJ1-6
size: few
V: TRBV2
CDR3: CASSKGGLDSPLHF
DNA: TGTGCCAGCAGTAAAGGGGGCCTCGATTCACCCCTCCACTTT

D: TRBD2
J: TRBJ2-5
size: few
V: TRBV5-1
CDR3: CASSLAPQGGGKETQYF
DNA: TGCGCCAGCAGCTTGGCCCCGCAGGGCGGGGGGAAAGAGACCCAGTACTTC

D: TRBD1
J: TRBJ2-7
size: NA
V: TRBV29-1
CDR3: CSVDPRTGSYEQYF
DNA: TGCAGCGTTGATCCTCGGACAGGGAGCTACGAGCAGTACTTC

D: TRBD2
J: TRBJ2-1
size: many
V: TRBV6-1
CDR3: CASSEVSGGAYNEQFF
DNA: TGTGCCAGCAGTGAAGTCAGCGGGGGGGCTTACAATGAGCAGTTCTTC